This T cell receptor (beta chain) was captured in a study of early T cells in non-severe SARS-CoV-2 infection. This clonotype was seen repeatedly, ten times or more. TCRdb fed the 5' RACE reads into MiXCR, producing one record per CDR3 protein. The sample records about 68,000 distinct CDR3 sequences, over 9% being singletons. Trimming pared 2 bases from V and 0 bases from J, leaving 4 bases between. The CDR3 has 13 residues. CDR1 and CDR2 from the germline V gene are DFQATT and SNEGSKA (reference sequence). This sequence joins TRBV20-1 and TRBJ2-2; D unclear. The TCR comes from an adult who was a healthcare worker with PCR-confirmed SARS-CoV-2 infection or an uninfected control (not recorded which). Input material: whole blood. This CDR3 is CSARTPNTGELFF. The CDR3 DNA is TGCAGTGCTAGAACCCCGAACACCGGGGAGCTGTTTTTT.